This TCR beta chain was identified in a study of cytomegalovirus exposure and HLA in healthy donors. With respect to this clone: What it recognizes is unknown.

60 Vbeta and 13 Jbeta primers were used in PCR. Using immunoSEQ multiplex PCR, the repertoire was profiled, and TCRdb retains in-frame clones only, with some absent. The sample includes roughly 180,000 clones, approximately 81% of them seen just once. Study-level findings and limits: It was in a later analysis that TCR association rates were seen to vary by HLA locus, highest for DRB1 and lowest for HLA-C. The classifier reportedly diagnosed cytomegalovirus status with high specificity and sensitivity. Later analysis associated a missense DCLRE1C variant with TCR beta V- and J-gene trimming. The productive fraction for most TCR beta V segments was about 90% or about 30% in an earlier analysis.

There are 14 residues in the CDR3. Per germline, CDR1 SGHNT and CDR2 YENEEA. V lost 0 bases and J 5 bases, leaving 10 bases between the germline ends. The sequenced sample consisted of PBMCs. The chain carries TRBV11-3 and TRBJ1-1; D is ambiguous. The source of this sequence is a man aged 30-40 years in good health and CMV-seronegative. CDR3 sequence reads: CASSLEFRGTEAFF. The CDR3 DNA reads TGTGCCAGCAGCTTAGAGTTTAGAGGAACTGAAGCTTTCTTT.